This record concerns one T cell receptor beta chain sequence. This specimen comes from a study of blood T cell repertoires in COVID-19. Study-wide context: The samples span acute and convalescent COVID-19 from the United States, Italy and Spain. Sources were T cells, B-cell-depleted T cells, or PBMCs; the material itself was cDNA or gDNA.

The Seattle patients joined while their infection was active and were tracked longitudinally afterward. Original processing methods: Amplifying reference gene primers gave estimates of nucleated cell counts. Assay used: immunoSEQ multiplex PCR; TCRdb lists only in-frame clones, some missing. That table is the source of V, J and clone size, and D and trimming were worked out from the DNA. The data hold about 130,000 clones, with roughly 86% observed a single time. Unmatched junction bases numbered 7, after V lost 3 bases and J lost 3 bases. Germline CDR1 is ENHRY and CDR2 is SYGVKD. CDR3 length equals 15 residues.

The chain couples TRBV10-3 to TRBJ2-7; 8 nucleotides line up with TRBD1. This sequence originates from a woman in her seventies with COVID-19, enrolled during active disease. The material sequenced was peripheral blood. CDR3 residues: CAISDRGQEVYEQYF. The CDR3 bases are TGTGCCATCAGTGATCGGGGACAGGAGGTCTACGAGCAGTACTTC.